The clone carrying this T cell receptor beta chain was recorded a few times. The CDR3 covers 16 residues. With 5 bases clipped from V and 10 bases from J, the junction kept 11 bases outside the gene matches. Germline CDR1 and CDR2: SGHAT and FQNNGV. 60 Vbeta and 13 Jbeta primers were used in PCR. Assay used: immunoSEQ multiplex PCR; TCRdb lists only in-frame clones, some missing. The sample has about 130,000 clones, roughly 70% seen once; the top ten hold under 4.5%. The sample originates from a study of cytomegalovirus exposure and HLA in healthy donors. Study as a whole: In terms of ancestry, the Caucasian-associated cluster contained 80% to 90% of the roughly 400 genotyped donors.

This sequence joins TRBV11-2 and TRBJ1-6; TRBD1 matches 10 bases. The receptor's source is a man in his forties in good health and CMV-seropositive. Source material: PBMCs. The DNA of the CDR3 is TGTGCCAGCAGCGATATCGGACAGGGGGTAAGCTCACCCCTCCACTTT. Its translation: CASSDIGQGVSSPLHF.